Reported below is one T cell receptor (beta chain). Antigen unknown. The data stem from a study of T cell responses to AZD1222 COVID-19 vaccine. This CDR3 comprises 14 residues. The germline gives CDR1 LGHDT, CDR2 YNNKEL (reference sequence). Deletions cut 3 bases from V and 4 bases from J, with 11 bases between. Using immunoSEQ multiplex PCR, the repertoire was profiled, and TCRdb retains in-frame clones only, with some absent. There are about 120,000 clones in the sample; roughly 93% occur only once, and 1.6% lies in the top ten. Study-wide findings and caveats: Donors were mostly white British, more females; clonal diversity possibly underestimated.

V gene TRBV3-1 (or the pseudogene TRBV3-2) combines with J gene TRBJ2-3; tentatively, D is TRBD2 (6 bases). The specimen comprised peripheral blood, sampled 28 days after the second AZD1222 dose. This receptor was obtained from an adult who received the AZD1222 COVID-19 vaccine. The CDR3 region is CASSQVLAADTQYF. The CDR3 nucleotides read TGTGCCAGCAGCCAGGTATTAGCGGCAGATACGCAGTATTTT.